This passage covers 5 T cell receptor beta chains from one sample sequenced in a study of naive and memory T cell subsets. The library had UMIs added by 3' ligation of an oligonucleotide to TCR cDNA. Four PCR rounds used nested alpha and beta constant region primers plus the SP2 primer. TCRdb reprocessed the 5' RACE reads with MiXCR, giving one entry per CDR3 protein. The data contain 30,000 to 40,000 distinct CDR3 sequences, 16% of them singletons. These receptors were obtained from a female donor in good health.

This clonotype was counted at least ten times. This chain uses TRBV7-4 with TRBJ1-5; tentatively, D is TRBD1 (5 bases). CDR1 and CDR2 from the germline V gene are SGHVT and SQSDAQ. This CDR3 contains 16 residues. Trimming removed 5 bases at V and 6 bases at J, with 20 bases between. The CDR3 DNA is TGTGCCAGCAGCCCAAGACGACAGTCCGTGAGTCAGCCCCAGCATTTT. Residues: CASSPRRQSVSQPQHF.

This clonotype appeared once. The CDR3 region has the DNA TGTGCCAGCAGTTATTGGCTCGTAGAAACTGTCGGCAGGAACAAGGGGGAGACCCAGTACTTC. Its translation is CASSYWLVETVGRNKGETQYF. The chain carries TRBV6-2 or TRBV6-3 and TRBJ2-5; maybe TRBD1 (5 bases). The V and J ends lost 3 bases and 5 bases respectively, with 34 bases between them. CDR3 length: 21 amino acids. Germline V CDR1 and CDR2: MNHEY, SVGEGT.

This clonotype was found a few times. The chain employs TRBV20-1 and TRBJ2-7; possible D gene TRBD2, 6 bases. V dropped 0 bases and J dropped 5 bases, with 14 bases sitting between them. Germline V CDR1 and CDR2: DFQATT, SNEGSKA (reference sequence). CDR3 length: 14 residues. Written as DNA, the CDR3 is TGCAGTGCTAGAGATCCTCGGGGAGGAGACGAGCAGTACTTC. Translating it yields CSARDPRGGDEQYF.

The CDR3 sequence: CASSSTVSAEAFF. CDR3 DNA: TGTGCCAGCAGCTCGACAGTTAGCGCTGAAGCTTTCTTT. The chain joins TRBV7-6 to TRBJ1-1; a possible D gene is TRBD1 (5 bases). The V gene's germline CDR1 is SGHVS and CDR2 FNYEAQ. This CDR3 region has 13 residues. Deletions cut 4 bases from V and 6 bases from J, with 12 bases between.

This clonotype showed up just a few times. CDR3 amino acids: CASRPRQGGHEQFF. The CDR3 DNA reads TGTGCCAGCAGACCCCGCCAGGGCGGGCATGAGCAGTTCTTC. The gene calls are TRBV6-5 and TRBJ2-1, with D possibly being TRBD1 or TRBD2 (5 bases each). The CDR3 consists of 14 residues. The germline V gene encodes CDR1 MNHEY and CDR2 SVGAGI. V was trimmed by 6 bases and J by 8 bases, leaving 17 bases between them.